Shown below are 29 T cell receptor beta chains from a single sample sequenced in a study of tumor and adjacent non-tumor tissue in lung cancer. RNA was extracted from bulk tissue without any cell sorting. Distant lung tissue was collected more than 3 cm away from the tumor edge. The library came from three nested PCR rounds adapted from ARM-PCR protocols. A single record per CDR3 protein comes from TCRdb applying MiXCR to the multiplex PCR reads. The repertoire consists of around 39,000 distinct CDR3 sequences, with 60% occurring once and the leading ten covering less than 55%. Material: distant non-tumor lung tissue. The receptors derive from a man aged 45-65 years with non-small cell lung cancer.

The rearrangement joins TRBV20-1 to TRBJ2-5; D possibly uses TRBD1 or TRBD2 (5 bases each). Germline CDR1 reads DFQATT; CDR2 reads SNEGSKA (reference sequence). The CDR3 consists of 15 residues. Trimming shortened V by 8 bases and J by 7 bases, and 26 bases separated the two germline ends. The CDR3 protein is CSTTMVGQAVVTQYF. CDR3 DNA sequence: TGCAGTACTACTATGGTCGGACAAGCGGTAGTGACCCAGTACTTC.

V and J are TRBV19 and TRBJ1-5, with TRBD1 identical over 8 bases. V shed 1 base and J 12 bases; nucleotides not matched to a gene: 11. The germline V gene encodes CDR1 LNHDA and CDR2 SQIVND (reference sequence). CDR3 length: 15 residues. As DNA, the CDR3 is TGTGCCAGTAGTATAGTTCCGGGACAGGATGCCCGCCAGCATTTT. This codes for CASSIVPGQDARQHF.

This clonotype turned up a few times. A much larger clone differs by one base, so this may be a read error. The J gene is TRBJ1-1, the V gene TRBV12-3 or TRBV12-4; D remains unclear. The CDR3 loop spans 14 amino acids. Deletions cut 8 bases from V and 7 bases from J, with 20 bases between. CDR3 amino acids: CASGTPGFSGEAFF. The DNA for the CDR3 is TGTGCCAGCGGAACCCCGGGGTTTAGTGGTGAAGCTTTCTTT.

Many counts were recorded for this clonotype. The gene calls are TRBV29-1 and TRBJ2-3; unclear D gene. CDR3 length: 14 residues. Germline values: CDR1 SQVTM, CDR2 ANQGSEA. The germline V and J ends were trimmed by 3 bases and 2 bases, with 12 bases remaining between them. CDR3 sequence reads: CSVEGSTNTDTQYF. CDR3 DNA sequence: TGCAGCGTTGAGGGGTCAACCAACACAGATACGCAGTATTTT.

As regards this clonotype: Relative to the germline gene, one junction end is altered; a read error may explain this. The rearrangement uses TRBV2 and TRBJ2-7; perhaps TRBD1 as D (6 bases). The CDR3 consists of 12 residues. Germline CDR1 is SNHLY and CDR2 is FYNNEI. The CDR3 nucleotides read TGTGCCAGCAACGTGGGGGCCTACGAGCAGTATTTC. Translating it yields CASNVGAYEQYF.

The rearrangement uses TRBV29-1 and TRBJ2-1; 12 bases are a match to TRBD2. CDR3 length: 14 residues. Germline V lookup: CDR1 SQVTM, CDR2 ANQGSEA. CDR3 DNA sequence: TGCAGAGTCGAACTTCTAGCGGGAGGGAATGAGCAGTTCTTC. Translated, it gives CRVELLAGGNEQFF.

With respect to this clonotype: The missing conserved phenylalanine or tryptophan at the end of this CDR3 makes a read error likely. The DNA is omitted, as the CDR3 cannot be located on it reliably, and the CDR3 follows TCRdb's listing. The genes are TRBV29-1 and TRBJ2-4. The CDR3 sequence runs 12 residues, both termini included. Germline CDR1 and CDR2: SQVTM and ANQGSEA. This CDR3 is CSCWLAKNIEYS.

The genes are TRBV5-4 and TRBJ2-5, with a weak D call TRBD2 (5 bases). The CDR3 runs 15 residues. CDR1 SGHNT and CDR2 YYREEE come from the germline V gene (reference sequence). V dropped 1 base and J dropped 2 bases, with 12 bases sitting between them. The chain's CDR3 is CASSLRLAVQETQYF. The CDR3 bases are TGTGCCAGCAGCTTGAGGCTAGCTGTACAAGAGACCCAGTACTTC.

The chain joins TRBV5-1 to TRBJ2-3, with 8 bases matching TRBD1. The V gene end was trimmed by 4 bases and the J gene end by 4 bases; junction bases not matched to a gene: 5. CDR1 and CDR2 (germline): SGHRS, YFSETQ. This CDR3 contains 14 residues. CDR3 in DNA: TGCGCCAGCAGCCCCGCAGGGGGCGCAGATACGCAGTATTTT. Residues: CASSPAGGADTQYF.

Written as DNA, the CDR3 is TGTGCCAGCAGGGACCGCCTGCCAGCTTTCTTT. Residues: CASRDRLPAFF. This chain connects TRBV28 to TRBJ1-1; no clear D. Germline V gene data show CDR1 as MDHEN and CDR2 as SYDVKM. The CDR3 runs to 11 residues. Trimming cost V 6 bases and J 10 bases, with 12 bases left between them.

Remarks on this clonotype: The junction differs from germline at one of its ends, possibly a read error. The genes are TRBV30 and TRBJ1-2; 9 bases line up with TRBD1. The V gene's germline CDR1 is GTSNPN and CDR2 SVGIG (reference sequence). The CDR3 contains 14 residues. The CDR3 here is CAWNRDRVNCGYTF. For the CDR3, the DNA is TGTGCCTGGAACAGGGACAGGGTGAACTGTGGCTACACCTTC.

Worth noting for this clonotype: The CDR3 ends on some other residue instead of the conserved phenylalanine or tryptophan, so this is likely a read error. The limits of the CDR3 on the DNA are not certain, so only TCRdb's listed CDR3 is given. The chain combines TRBV10-3 with TRBJ2-1; TRBD1, the D gene given by the table, was not confirmed from the DNA. Germline CDR1 ENHRY, CDR2 SYGVKD. Ends included, the CDR3 has 13 residues. The CDR3 loop reads CAISVLDNNEQFL.

This clonotype occurred a few times. A read error is possible here, since a much larger clone lies one base away. V gene TRBV5-8 combines with J gene TRBJ2-5; a possible D gene is TRBD1 (5 bases). Trimming removed 4 bases from V and 2 bases from J, with 15 bases in between. Germline lookup yields CDR1 SGHTS and CDR2 YDEGEE. The length of the CDR3 is 15 residues. The CDR3 here is CASSMGRPGQETQYF. CDR3 coding DNA: TGTGCCAGCAGCATGGGGCGGCCCGGGCAAGAGACCCAGTACTTC.

This clonotype was counted only a few times. The genes are TRBV20-1 and TRBJ2-7; a weak D match, TRBD1 (5 bases). The CDR3 consists of 13 residues. Germline CDR1 and CDR2: DFQATT and SNEGSKA (reference sequence). Trimming took off 3 bases at V and 1 base at J, with 10 bases between the two ends. CDR3 region: CSASWGGSYEQYF. The CDR3 region has the DNA TGCAGTGCTAGTTGGGGCGGTTCCTACGAGCAGTACTTC.

This clonotype was recorded only once. The junction departs from germline at one end; a sequencing error may be responsible. This chain connects TRBV10-1 to TRBJ2-2; D may be TRBD2 (6 bases). CDR3 length: 14 residues. Germline V gives CDR1 WNHNN, CDR2 SYGVQD (reference sequence). The CDR3 is CTSSGGVNAGELFF. The CDR3 nucleotides read TGCACTAGCAGTGGAGGAGTGAACGCCGGGGAGCTGTTTTTT.

This clonotype has ten or more counts. The V call is TRBV28, the J call TRBJ1-5, with 8 bases identical to TRBD1. Germline lookup yields CDR1 MDHEN and CDR2 SYDVKM. V lost 5 bases to trimming and J lost 3 bases; unmatched junction nucleotides: 3. The CDR3 length is 14 residues. CDR3 bases: TGTGCCAGCAGTACGGACAGGGTCAATCAGCCCCAGCATTTT. Translating gives CASSTDRVNQPQHF. Full variable domain (missing parts from reference TRBV28 and TRBJ1-5): DVKVTQSSRYLVKRTGEKVFLECVQDMDHENMFWYRQDPGLGLRLIYFSYDVKMKEKGDIPEGYSVSREKKERFSLILESASTNQTSMYLCASSTDRVNQPQHFGDGTRLSIL.

To note about this clonotype: The junction differs from germline at one of its ends, possibly a read error. The gene calls are TRBV29-1 and TRBJ2-6, with a possible D match to TRBD2 (5 bases). The CDR3 extends over 14 amino acids. Looked up from germline, CDR1 is SQVTM and CDR2 is ANQGSEA. The CDR3 here is CRVGELREANVLTF. In DNA form, the CDR3 reads TGCAGAGTTGGAGAGCTCCGGGAGGCCAACGTCCTGACTTTC.

This clonotype was seen a single time. The CDR3 ends on some other residue instead of the conserved phenylalanine or tryptophan, so this is likely a read error. The V call is TRBV6-5, the J call TRBJ2-3; 8 bases agree with TRBD2. The CDR3 has 14 residues. J was trimmed by 6 bases and V by 1 base; bases with no gene match: 3. Germline loops: CDR1 MNHEY, CDR2 SVGAGI. CDR3 loop: CASSYYGGDDTQYH. CDR3 in DNA: TGTGCCAGCAGTTACTACGGGGGGGATGATACGCAGTATCAT.

This clonotype has just a few counts. A much larger clone is a single base away; this may be a read error. CDR3 protein: CSTRGHTQETQCF. The CDR3 bases are TGCAGCACCCGAGGACACACCCAAGAGACCCAGTGCTTC. The rearrangement joins TRBV29-1 to TRBJ2-5; tentatively, D is TRBD1 (5 bases). The germline V gene encodes CDR1 SQVTM and CDR2 ANQGSEA. The CDR3 is made up of 13 amino acids. Complete variable domain (other parts from reference TRBV29-1 and TRBJ2-5): SAVISQKPSRDICQRGTSLTIQCQVDSQVTMMFWYRQQPGQSLTLIATANQGSEATYESGFVIDKFPISRPNLTFSTLTVSNMSPEDSSIYLCSTRGHTQETQCFGPGTRLLVL.

The chain uses TRBV6-4 and TRBJ2-4; D might be TRBD2 (6 bases). The CDR3 runs to 15 residues. The germline gives CDR1 MRHNA, CDR2 SNTAGT. The V end lost 8 bases, the J end lost 0 bases, and 14 bases lay between the germline ends. The CDR3 nucleotides are TGTGCCAGCCCAAACAGGAGGGGAGCCAAAAACATTCAGTACTTC. Translating it yields CASPNRRGAKNIQYF.

In regard to this clonotype: The CDR3 does not end in the conserved phenylalanine or tryptophan, so this is likely a read error. The DNA is left out, because the CDR3 cannot be placed on it with certainty; the CDR3 is given as TCRdb lists it. The CDR3 sequence is CASGLMSSNTDTRYY. V usage is TRBV11-2 and J usage is TRBJ2-3. Germline V lookup: CDR1 SGHAT, CDR2 FQNNGV. The CDR3 is 15 amino acids long, termini counted.

Notes on this clonotype: This may come from a read error, since a much larger clone is one base off. The V call is TRBV14, the J call TRBJ2-7; the match to TRBD2 covers 9 bases. The CDR3 loop spans 15 amino acids. Losses at the gene ends were 5 bases for V and 6 bases for J; bases not matched to a gene: 11. Germline V gene lookup returns CDR1 SGHDN and CDR2 FVKESK. The CDR3 DNA reads as TGTGCCAGCAGCTCGAGAGGCGGGGGGGCTCGCGAGCAGTACTTC. Protein sequence: CASSSRGGGAREQYF.

This chain links TRBV29-1 with TRBJ2-1, with D possibly TRBD2 on 6 matching bases. Germline V gene sequence: CDR1 SQVTM, CDR2 ANQGSEA. This CDR3 comprises 13 residues. V lost 5 bases to trimming and J lost 6 bases, with 14 bases between them. The DNA for the CDR3 is TGCAGCGTTCGACTAGATTCGGTCAATGAGCAGTTCTTC. It encodes CSVRLDSVNEQFF.

The table lists this clonotype with a count of one. V gene TRBV5-1 combines with J gene TRBJ2-1; 11 bases align to TRBD2. The CDR3 is 17 residues long. The junction had 9 bases not matched to a gene; V was cut back by 3 bases and J by 4 bases. Germline V gives CDR1 SGHRS, CDR2 YFSETQ. The CDR3 protein is CASSSGTGTSGYNEQFF. CDR3 DNA sequence: TGCGCCAGCAGCTCGGGAACCGGGACTAGCGGATACAATGAGCAGTTCTTC.

A single count supports this clonotype. At one of its ends the junction is not consistent with the germline gene, which may arise from a read error. The chain links TRBV29-1 to TRBJ2-4; weak D call: TRBD2 (5 bases). CDR3 length equals 16 residues. The germline V gene has CDR1 SQVTM and CDR2 ANQGSEA. CDR3 bases: TGCAGTGTCCTAAAGGGTAGGGTGCTAGCCAAAAAGATTCAGTACTTC. This gives the protein CSVLKGRVLAKKIQYF.

A word on this clonotype: Sequence at one end of the junction differs from germline and may be a read error. The rearrangement links TRBV29-1 to TRBJ2-1; D uncertain. The CDR3 extends over 9 amino acids. Germline lookup yields CDR1 SQVTM and CDR2 ANQGSEA. Here the CDR3 reads CSVDNKQFF. As DNA, the CDR3 is TGCAGCGTCGACAATAAGCAGTTCTTC.

This clonotype has more than one count but fewer than ten. The chain combines TRBV5-1 with TRBJ2-3, with 9 bases aligning to TRBD2. V trimming: 5 bases; J trimming: 2 bases; junction bases outside the gene matches: 6. The CDR3 is 15 residues long. Germline loops: CDR1 SGHRS, CDR2 YFSETQ. The CDR3 nucleotides are TGCGCCAGCAGGCCCGGGACTAGCTACACAGATACGCAGTATTTT. Its translation is CASRPGTSYTDTQYF.

Ten or more counts support this clonotype. This chain links TRBV7-9 with TRBJ2-5; 9 bases align to TRBD2. The germline gives CDR1 SEHNR, CDR2 FQNEAQ (reference sequence). The CDR3 loop spans 17 amino acids. J was trimmed by 2 bases and V by 2 bases; bases with no gene match: 9. CDR3 loop: CASSLWSREGNQETQYF. The DNA for the CDR3 is TGTGCCAGCAGCTTATGGTCGCGGGAGGGAAATCAAGAGACCCAGTACTTC.

This clonotype has at least ten counts. The V gene is TRBV6-6, the J gene TRBJ2-2; TRBD1 matches 7 bases. CDR1 MNHNY and CDR2 SVGAGI come from the germline V gene (reference sequence). V gave up 6 bases and J gave up 3 bases; unmatched junction bases: 7. The CDR3 sequence is 15 residues long. CDR3 sequence reads: CASSMTGMYTGELFF. CDR3 sequence (DNA): TGTGCCAGCAGCATGACAGGGATGTACACCGGGGAGCTGTTTTTT.